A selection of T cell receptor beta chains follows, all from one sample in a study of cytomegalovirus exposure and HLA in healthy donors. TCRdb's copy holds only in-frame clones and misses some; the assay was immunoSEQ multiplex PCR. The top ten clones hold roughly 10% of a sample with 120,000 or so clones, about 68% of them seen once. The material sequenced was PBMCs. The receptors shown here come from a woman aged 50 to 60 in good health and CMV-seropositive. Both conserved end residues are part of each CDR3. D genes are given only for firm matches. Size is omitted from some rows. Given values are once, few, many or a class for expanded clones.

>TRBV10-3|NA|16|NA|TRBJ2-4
CAITPEALRAKNIQYF
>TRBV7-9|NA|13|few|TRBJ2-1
CASSLPVPNEQFF
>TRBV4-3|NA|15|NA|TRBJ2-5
CASSQDWTEQETQYF
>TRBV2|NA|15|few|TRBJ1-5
CASSGEGMSNQPQHF
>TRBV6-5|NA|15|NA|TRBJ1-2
CASSQGAGRDYGYTF
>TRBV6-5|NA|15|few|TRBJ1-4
CASSYSKVGAEKLFF
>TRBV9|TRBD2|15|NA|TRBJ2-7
CASSLGASGNYEQYF
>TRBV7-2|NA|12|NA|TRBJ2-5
CASSVPSETQYF
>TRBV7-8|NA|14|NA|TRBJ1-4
CASSLAPGEEKLFF
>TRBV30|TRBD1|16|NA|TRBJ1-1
CASHTRDRGFDTEAFF
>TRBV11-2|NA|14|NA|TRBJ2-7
CASSENPQGREQYF
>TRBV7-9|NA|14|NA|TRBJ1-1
CASSLAPDNTEAFF
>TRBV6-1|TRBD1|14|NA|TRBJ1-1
CASSGTGGNTEAFF
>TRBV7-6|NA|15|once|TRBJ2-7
CASSQTGRSSYEQYF
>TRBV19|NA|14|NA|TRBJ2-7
CASSTHRDSYEQYF
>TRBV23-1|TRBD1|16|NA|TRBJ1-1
CASSHYRQGGSTEAFF
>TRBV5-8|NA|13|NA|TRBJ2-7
CASSPDRTYEQYF
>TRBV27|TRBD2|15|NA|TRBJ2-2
CASTILAGVVGELFF
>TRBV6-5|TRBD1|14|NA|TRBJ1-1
CASSTRTGITEAFF
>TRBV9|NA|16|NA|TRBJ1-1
CASSVGAGVMNTEAFF
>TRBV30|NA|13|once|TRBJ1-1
CAFIYQVNTEAFF
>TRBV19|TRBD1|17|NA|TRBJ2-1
CASSIDSPGTGSGEQFF
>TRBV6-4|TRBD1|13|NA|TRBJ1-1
CASSRDRLTEAFF
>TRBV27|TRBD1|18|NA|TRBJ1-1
CASGKLKTGTSMNTEAFF
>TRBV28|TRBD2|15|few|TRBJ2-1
CASSLSGSSYNEQFF
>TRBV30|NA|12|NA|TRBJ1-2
CAWTGEPYGYTF
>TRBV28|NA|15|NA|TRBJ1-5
CASKLNSRGNQPQHF
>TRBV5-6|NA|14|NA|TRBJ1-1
CASSTRGFNTEAFF
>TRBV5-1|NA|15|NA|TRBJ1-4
CASSLLGAKGEKLFF
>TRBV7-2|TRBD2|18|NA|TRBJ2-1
CASSPRPPLAGGYNEQFF
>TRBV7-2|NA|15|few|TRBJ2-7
CASSLIGVGAYEQYF
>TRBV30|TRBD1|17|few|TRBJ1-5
CAWSGSRGPSLNQPQHF
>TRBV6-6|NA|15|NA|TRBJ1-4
CASSLQQGFNEKLFF
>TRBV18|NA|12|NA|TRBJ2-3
CASSPNRDTQYF
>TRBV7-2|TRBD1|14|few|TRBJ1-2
CASSLVTGAGGYTF
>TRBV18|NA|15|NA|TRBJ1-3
CASSRAGDSGNTIYF
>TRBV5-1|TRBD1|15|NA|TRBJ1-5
CASSSTGGQHQPQHF
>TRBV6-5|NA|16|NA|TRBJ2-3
CASSYRGNEGTDTQYF
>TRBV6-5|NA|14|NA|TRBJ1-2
CASSYSQGNYGYTF
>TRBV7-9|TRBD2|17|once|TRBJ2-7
CASSSSGTSGVRGEQYF
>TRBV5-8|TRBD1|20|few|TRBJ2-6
CASSFTITGQGNSGANVLTF
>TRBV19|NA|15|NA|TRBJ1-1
CASSIKLTGYTEAFF
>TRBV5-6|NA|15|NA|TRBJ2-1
CASSLVGSGYNEQFF